The 25 T cell receptor beta chains presented below share a single source sample, sequenced in a study of blood T cell repertoires in COVID-19 (TCRdb year 2020). The library was made by the immunoSEQ multiplex PCR assay. TCRdb re-hosts the immuneACCESS table, in-frame sequences only. Its copies lack some clones; in the studies checked, an unresolved V gene accounts for under half of them, and the cause for the rest is not known. The sample data list about 130,000 clones, and 75% to 90% of these were observed just once. 15% to 20% of the sample comes from the top ten. Input material: PBMCs or T cells enriched from blood (not recorded which). These receptors were obtained from a man aged 30 to 45 who had recovered from COVID-19.

The V gene is TRBV5-1, the J gene TRBJ1-2; a weak D match, TRBD1 (5 bases). The ends were cut back, 1 base at V and 8 bases at J, with 9 bases in the middle. Germline CDR1 and CDR2: SGHRS and YFSETQ. This CDR3 is 12 amino acids long. CDR3 nucleotide sequence: TGCGCCAGCAGCTTGCAGGGTCAAGGCTACACCTTC. Translated: CASSLQGQGYTF.

The sample holds one count of this clone. The V and J genes are TRBV6-5 and TRBJ1-5; 10 positions agree with TRBD1. The CDR3 covers 15 residues. Germline assignment: CDR1 MNHEY and CDR2 SVGAGI. V was pared by 0 bases and J by 7 bases, with 3 bases of the junction left unmatched. The CDR3 DNA reads TGTGCCAGCAGTTACTCGGGACAGGGGCAACAGCCCCAGCATTTT. Amino acid sequence: CASSYSGQGQQPQHF.

V is TRBV12-5 and J is TRBJ2-5, with D unresolved. This CDR3 spans 14 amino acids. Trimming removed 4 bases at V and 0 bases at J, with 9 bases between. Germline CDR1 LGHNT, CDR2 FRNRAP. The CDR3 loop is CASGSQRNQETQYF. The CDR3 nucleotides read TGTGCTAGTGGTTCCCAGCGAAACCAAGAGACCCAGTACTTC. Full variable domain (remainder filled in from reference TRBV12-5 and TRBJ2-5): DARVTQTPRHKVTEMGQEVTMRCQPILGHNTVFWYRQTMMQGLELLAYFRNRAPLDDSGMPKDRFSAEMPDATLATLKIQPSEPRDSAVYFCASGSQRNQETQYFGPGTRLLVL.

The chain combines TRBV6-5 with TRBJ2-5; 9 nucleotides line up with TRBD1. V lost 4 bases and J lost 2; bases outside the gene matches: 8. Germline V gene lookup returns CDR1 MNHEY and CDR2 SVGAGI. The CDR3 sequence is 16 residues long. The CDR3 DNA sequence: TGTGCCAGCAGTTGGGGTAAAGACAGGGGGCAAGAGACCCAGTACTTC. It yields the protein CASSWGKDRGQETQYF.

This clone has only a few counts. This sequence joins TRBV7-2 and TRBJ1-1; D is ambiguous. The germline V gene has CDR1 SGHTA and CDR2 FQGNSA. CDR3 length: 13 residues. The V gene lost 5 bases and the J gene lost 1 base, with 8 bases spanning the gap. For the CDR3, the DNA is TGTGCCAGCAGCGCCGGGAGGAACACTGAAGCTTTCTTT. This sequence encodes CASSAGRNTEAFF.

The genes are TRBV6-5 and TRBJ2-7; 14 bases align to TRBD2. This CDR3 is 15 amino acids long. Losses at the gene ends were 2 bases for V and 3 bases for J; bases not matched to a gene: 0. Germline assignment: CDR1 MNHEY and CDR2 SVGAGI. The CDR3: CASSYGLAGGYEQYF. The CDR3 DNA reads as TGTGCCAGCAGTTACGGACTAGCGGGAGGCTACGAGCAGTACTTC.

This clone has only one observation. Relative to the germline gene, one junction end is altered; a read error may explain this. This chain's CDR3 is CASSSGTGIQEAQYF. CDR3 nucleotide sequence: TGTGCCAGCAGTTCCGGGACAGGTATACAAGAGGCCCAGTACTTC. The V call is TRBV27, the J call TRBJ2-5; 8 nucleotides line up with TRBD1. CDR3 length: 15 amino acids. Looked up from germline, CDR1 is MNHEY and CDR2 is SMNVEV (reference sequence).

The chain uses TRBV19 and TRBJ1-4, with D unclear. Germline V gives CDR1 LNHDA, CDR2 SQIVND (reference sequence). CDR3 length: 14 amino acids. Trimming left V 5 bases short and J 5 bases short, with 12 bases between. CDR3 sequence (DNA): TGTGCCAGTAGTCCCCTTGGCGGCAATGAAAAACTGTTTTTT. It is translated as CASSPLGGNEKLFF.

The V and J genes are TRBV19 and TRBJ1-3; D gene uncertain. V was clipped by 6 bases and J by 0 bases, with 9 bases between them. Germline CDR1 LNHDA, CDR2 SQIVND (reference sequence). This CDR3 comprises 14 residues. CDR3 in DNA: TGTGCCAGTAGAACAGTTGACTCTGGAAACACCATATATTTT. Encoded protein: CASRTVDSGNTIYF.

V gene TRBV24-1 combines with J gene TRBJ2-7; tentatively, D is TRBD2 (5 bases). Per germline, CDR1 KGHDR and CDR2 SFDVKD. This CDR3 comprises 16 residues. Trimming left V 1 base short and J 2 bases short, with 14 bases between. CDR3 protein: CATSDFWRLLTYEQYF. CDR3 nucleotide sequence: TGTGCCACCAGTGATTTTTGGAGACTACTTACCTACGAGCAGTACTTC.

The chain joins TRBV15 to TRBJ1-1; maybe TRBD1 (5 bases). With 8 bases removed from V and 0 bases from J, the gap between germline ends came to 16 bases. Per germline, CDR1 LNHNV and CDR2 YYDKDF (reference sequence). CDR3 length: 15 residues. In nucleotides, the CDR3 is TGTGCCACCCAAGACAGCTCGAGAATGAACACTGAAGCTTTCTTT. Its translation is CATQDSSRMNTEAFF.

CDR3 in amino acids: CSVEAGTSPYNEQFF. DNA of the CDR3: TGCAGCGTTGAAGCCGGGACTAGTCCCTACAATGAGCAGTTCTTC. V usage is TRBV29-1 and J usage is TRBJ2-1, with 8 nucleotides matching TRBD2. The V gene end was trimmed by 1 base and the J gene end by 2 bases; junction bases not matched to a gene: 4. The CDR3 is 15 residues long. From germline, CDR1 is SQVTM and CDR2 ANQGSEA.

The chain uses TRBV6-5 and TRBJ1-2; D gene unclear. The CDR3 has 14 amino acids. In germline, CDR1 is MNHEY, CDR2 SVGAGI. The germline V and J ends were trimmed by 0 bases and 8 bases, with 13 bases remaining between them. The CDR3 coding sequence is TGTGCCAGCAGTTACTCGAATCCAAGAGGCGGCTACACCTTC. This encodes CASSYSNPRGGYTF.

The table lists this clone with a few counts. J is TRBJ2-3 and V is TRBV12-5; 12 nucleotides align to TRBD2. The CDR3 runs to 18 residues. After removal of 1 base from V and 4 bases from J, the junction contained 9 bases not matched to a gene. Germline V gene lookup returns CDR1 LGHNT and CDR2 FRNRAP. The CDR3 here is CASGLDGLAGYRPDTQYF. CDR3 nucleotide sequence: TGTGCTAGTGGTTTGGACGGACTAGCGGGGTATCGTCCAGATACGCAGTATTTT.

A single count supports this clone. The chain employs TRBV2 and TRBJ2-5; D is perhaps TRBD2 (6 bases). The CDR3 is 13 amino acids. Trimming stripped 7 bases from V and 9 bases from J, with 18 bases between. Germline V gene lookup returns CDR1 SNHLY and CDR2 FYNNEI. The DNA of the CDR3 is TGTGCCAGCATAGCGGACCTAAAAGTTGCCCAGTACTTC. Protein product: CASIADLKVAQYF.

This clone has just one count. This chain's CDR3 is CASSSYRGANTGELFF. The DNA of the CDR3 is TGTGCCAGCAGCTCCTACAGGGGCGCGAACACCGGGGAGCTGTTTTTT. The chain combines TRBV5-4 with TRBJ2-2; TRBD1 matches at 7 bases. The CDR3 loop spans 16 amino acids. V lost 3 bases, J lost 0 bases, and 5 bases stayed unmatched. CDR1 SGHNT and CDR2 YYREEE come from the germline V gene (reference sequence).

This clone showed up just once. This CDR3 is CASSIKSGVRDEQFF. The CDR3 nucleotides read TGTGCCAGTAGTATCAAATCCGGGGTTAGGGATGAGCAGTTCTTC. The chain employs TRBV19 and TRBJ2-1; possible D gene TRBD2, 5 bases. The CDR3 has 15 residues. With 3 bases removed from V and 8 bases from J, the gap between germline ends came to 17 bases. Germline CDR1 reads LNHDA; CDR2 reads SQIVND (reference sequence). Looking up the rest from reference TRBV19 and TRBJ2-1 gives the full variable domain: DGGITQSPKYLFRKEGQNVTLSCEQNLNHDAMYWYRQDPGQGLRLIYYSQIVNDFQKGDIAEGYSVSREKKESFPLTVTSAQKNPTAFYLCASSIKSGVRDEQFFGPGTRLTVL.

Only one count was recorded for this clone. The chain has TRBV5-6 and TRBJ2-7, with TRBD1 matching over 7 bases. The CDR3 runs to 14 residues. V was pared by 4 bases and J by 3 bases, with 7 bases of the junction left unmatched. Germline V gene lookup returns CDR1 SGHDT and CDR2 YYEEEE. CDR3 residues: CASSIARTGYEQYV. In nucleotides, the CDR3 is TGTGCCAGCAGCATTGCCCGGACAGGCTACGAGCAGTACGTC.

In DNA form, the CDR3 reads TGTGCCAGCAGTGGACAGGGGCCTCCGGACGAGCAGTACTTC. Translated: CASSGQGPPDEQYF. The chain uses TRBV7-2 and TRBJ2-7; 9 bases match TRBD1. In germline, CDR1 is SGHTA, CDR2 FQGNSA. After removal of 6 bases from V and 5 bases from J, the junction contained 8 bases not matched to a gene. This CDR3 spans 14 amino acids.

This clone appeared once. The chain uses TRBV19 and TRBJ1-5, with TRBD1 matching 8 bases. The CDR3 runs 12 residues. After removal of 10 bases from V and 4 bases from J, the junction contained 3 bases not matched to a gene. Germline CDR1 is LNHDA and CDR2 is SQIVND (reference sequence). CDR3 nucleotides: TGTGCCACCAGGGGGCAAAATCAGCCCCAGCATTTT. It yields the protein CATRGQNQPQHF.

The chain joins TRBV5-4 to TRBJ2-7, with TRBD2 identical over 8 bases. Trimming cost V 4 bases and J 0 bases; bases outside gene matches: 6. The CDR3 spans 15 residues. CDR1 is SGHNT and CDR2 is YYREEE in the germline V gene (reference sequence). This chain's CDR3 is CASSLSGTSSYEQYF. The CDR3 coding sequence is TGTGCCAGCAGCCTTAGCGGGACGAGCTCCTACGAGCAGTACTTC.

This chain uses TRBV5-6 with TRBJ1-6; 11 nucleotides agree with TRBD1. Germline CDR1 and CDR2: SGHDT and YYEEEE. This CDR3 comprises 18 residues. Trimming took 3 bases from V and 9 from J; bases not matched to a gene: 14. The CDR3 here is CASSSKKVPGQGGSPLHF. Here the CDR3 DNA reads TGTGCCAGCAGCTCAAAAAAAGTGCCGGGACAGGGGGGTTCACCCCTCCACTTT.

V gene TRBV19 combines with J gene TRBJ1-6; 7 positions match TRBD1. Germline CDR1 is LNHDA and CDR2 is SQIVND (reference sequence). With 6 bases clipped from V and 10 bases from J, the junction kept 12 bases outside the gene matches. The CDR3 totals 15 residues. The CDR3 loop reads CASSARTGPESPLHF. The CDR3 region has the DNA TGTGCCAGTAGCGCTAGGACAGGCCCGGAATCACCCCTCCACTTT. Together with reference TRBV19 and TRBJ1-6, the CDR3 gives the full variable domain: DGGITQSPKYLFRKEGQNVTLSCEQNLNHDAMYWYRQDPGQGLRLIYYSQIVNDFQKGDIAEGYSVSREKKESFPLTVTSAQKNPTAFYLCASSARTGPESPLHFGNGTRLTVT.

The chain is built from TRBV6-6 and TRBJ2-7, with 8 positions matching TRBD2. From germline, CDR1 is MNHNY and CDR2 SVGAGI (reference sequence). The ends lost 4 bases at V and 7 bases at J; junction bases unmatched: 12. The CDR3 runs to 15 residues. Written as DNA, the CDR3 is TGTGCCAGCAGTTTCCTCGAGCGGGAGACGGGAGAGCAGTACTTC. Protein sequence: CASSFLERETGEQYF.

The chain is built from TRBV10-3 and TRBJ2-5, with a possible D match to TRBD1 (5 bases). Trimming stripped 1 base from V and 4 bases from J, with 7 bases between. The CDR3 length is 13 residues. Per the germline V gene, CDR1 is ENHRY and CDR2 is SYGVKD. The CDR3 region is CAISEFQGETQYF. CDR3 DNA: TGTGCCATCAGTGAGTTCCAGGGAGAGACCCAGTACTTC.